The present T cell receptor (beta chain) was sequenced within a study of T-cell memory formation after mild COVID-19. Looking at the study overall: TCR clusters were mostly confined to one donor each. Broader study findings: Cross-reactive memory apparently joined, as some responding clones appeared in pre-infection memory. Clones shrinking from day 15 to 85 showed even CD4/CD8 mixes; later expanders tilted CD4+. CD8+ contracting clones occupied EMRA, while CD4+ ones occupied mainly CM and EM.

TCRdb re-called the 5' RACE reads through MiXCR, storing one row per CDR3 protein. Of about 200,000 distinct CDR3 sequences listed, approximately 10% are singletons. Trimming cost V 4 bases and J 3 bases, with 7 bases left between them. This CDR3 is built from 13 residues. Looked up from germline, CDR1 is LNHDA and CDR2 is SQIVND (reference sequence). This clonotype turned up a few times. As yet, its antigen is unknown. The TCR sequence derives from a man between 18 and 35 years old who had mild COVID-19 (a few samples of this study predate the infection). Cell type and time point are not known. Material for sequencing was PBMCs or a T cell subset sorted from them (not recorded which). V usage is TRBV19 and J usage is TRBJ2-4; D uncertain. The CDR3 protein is CASSRTDKNIQYF. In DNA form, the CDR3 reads TGTGCCAGTAGTAGGACGGACAAAAACATTCAGTACTTC.